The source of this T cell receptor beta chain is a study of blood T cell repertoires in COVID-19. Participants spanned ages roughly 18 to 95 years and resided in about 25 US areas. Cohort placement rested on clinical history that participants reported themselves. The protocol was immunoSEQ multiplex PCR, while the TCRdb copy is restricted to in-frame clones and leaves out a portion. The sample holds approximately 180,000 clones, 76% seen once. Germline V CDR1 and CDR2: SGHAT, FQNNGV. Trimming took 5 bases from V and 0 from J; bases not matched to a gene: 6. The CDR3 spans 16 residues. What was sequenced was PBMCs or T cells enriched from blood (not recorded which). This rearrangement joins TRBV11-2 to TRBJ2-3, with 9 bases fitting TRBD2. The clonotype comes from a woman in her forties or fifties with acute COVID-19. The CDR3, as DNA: TGTGCCAGCAGCCCCCTAGCGGGAACTAGCACAGATACGCAGTATTTT. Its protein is CASSPLAGTSTDTQYF.